This T cell receptor beta chain is from a study of T cells in women clearing cervical HPV infection listed by TCRdb under 2018. Some background on the complete study: The cases were fewer than 30 women with histologically confirmed HPV16-related CIN3 or worse, and 2 of these cases were invasive cancers. Controls were 25 women whose single incident HPV16 infection cleared within 12 months without precancer or cancer developing. Blood from cases was drawn at the visit where the lesion was first identified, while blood from controls was drawn once the infection was no longer detected. For cases, a median interval of about 150 days, with an interquartile range of about 85 to 200 days, was observed between lesion detection and blood sampling. HLA typing was available for only a few women, so HLA type could not be excluded as a confounder. This exploratory proof-of-principle case-control study, nested within the Guanacaste HPV Natural History Study in Costa Rica, compared TCR repertoires among women with different cervical HPV16 outcomes. Cases were matched to controls by age within five years and by the year the sample was collected. Cases had a median age of about 34 years compared with 37 to 40 for controls, and baseline characteristics showed no significant differences between the groups. In the parent cohort, some 11,000 women aged 18 or older were enrolled in Guanacaste, Costa Rica, during about 1993 to 1995 and then followed for 7 to 8 years. Five blinded duplicates per group were added as quality controls, giving approximately 60 samples: about 50 participants and roughly ten replicates. General conclusions and limits of the study: TCR repertoire richness was significantly higher in CIN3+ cases than in controls across sequencing depths, while evenness did not differ. Cases had lower TRBV6-7 relative abundance than controls (about 0.1% versus 0.15%; Bonferroni P = 0.0008). Because T-cell numbers per sample were unknown, differences in richness could reflect varying T-cell content rather than repertoire biology. Cases were distinguished from controls with an estimated AUC of approximately 0.79 by random forest classifiers combining richness and V gene abundances. Whether associations preceded infection or resulted from infection could not be shown with the cross-sectional design, and effector/memory subsets and HPV-specific T cells were not isolated.

Turning to this clone: Its antigen remains unidentified. The read is 3 residues too short to cover the CDR3 end, so that end is filled in from the germline J gene.

The immunoSEQ assay used multiplex PCR to amplify TCR beta CDR3 regions from an average of roughly 1.2 ug of genomic DNA per sample. Primer bias was corrected in the assay by using a complete synthetic TCR repertoire to establish an amplification baseline. The amplicons were sequenced on the Illumina platform. The authors' pipeline ran thus. Sequences were error-corrected by clustering with frequency ratios and a modified nearest-neighbor algorithm, then analyzed in the immunoSEQ Analyzer with IMGT gene definitions. At each rarefaction depth, TCR richness and evenness were averaged across 20 rarefaction repeats, and any sample with fewer sequences than the depth was left out. Wilcoxon rank sum tests with FDR correction were used to compare V, D and J gene relative abundances between the groups. Blinded duplicates gave an intraclass correlation of over 90% for TCR richness and an average of about 76% across 66 gene segments. Sourced from immuneACCESS, this table was stored by TCRdb with only in-frame sequences that have V and J called. A share of the clones is absent; for the studies checked, an unresolved V gene accounts for under half, and the remainder has no known explanation. V, J and clone size reflect that table, while D and trimming were determined from the DNA. The sample has approximately 35,000 clones on record. About 1.5% of the sample rests with the top ten.

Every participant had a single incident cervical HPV16 infection, and women with prevalent HPV16 infections were excluded. Cervical HPV DNA was detected by MY09/MY11 PCR and genotyped by dot-blot hybridization. Around 16 mL of heparinized blood was centrifuged, after which the buffy coat was aliquoted, frozen at -30 degrees C, and then stored at -80 degrees C. QIAGEN kits were used to extract genomic DNA from buffy coat specimens. From a lookup of the germline V gene (reference sequence), CDR1 and CDR2 are DFQATT and SNEGSKA. Taken from cysteine to phenylalanine, the CDR3 has 16 residues. The DNA covers only part of the CDR3, 39 bases in frame from base 1.

This TCR derives from a woman aged 18-69 years with a cervical HPV16 infection that either progressed to CIN3+ or cleared (not recorded which). The rearrangement combines TRBV20-1 with TRBJ2-4; 10 central nucleotides agree with TRBD2. The specimen sequenced was blood buffy coat. The CDR3 region has the sequence CSAKGQLAGGQETQYF. The CDR3 DNA, read in part, is TGCAGTGCCAAGGGGCAGTTAGCGGGAGGCCAAGAGACT.